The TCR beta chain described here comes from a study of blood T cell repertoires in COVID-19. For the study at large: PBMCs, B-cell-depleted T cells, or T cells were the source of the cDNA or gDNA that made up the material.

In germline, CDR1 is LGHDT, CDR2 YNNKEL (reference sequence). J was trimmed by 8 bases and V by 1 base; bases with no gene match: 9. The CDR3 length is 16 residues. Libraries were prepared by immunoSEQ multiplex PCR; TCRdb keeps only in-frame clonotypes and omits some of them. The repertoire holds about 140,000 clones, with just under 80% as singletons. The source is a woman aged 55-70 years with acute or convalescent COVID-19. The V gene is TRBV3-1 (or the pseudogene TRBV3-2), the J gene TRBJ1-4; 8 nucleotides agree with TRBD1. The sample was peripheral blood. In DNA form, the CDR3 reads TGTGCCAGCAGCCAAGGGGCCGGGACAGGAGGGGAAAAACTGTTTTTT. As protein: CASSQGAGTGGEKLFF.